The 15 T cell receptor beta chains in this list originate from one sample, sequenced in a study of T cell responses to AZD1222 COVID-19 vaccine. Method: immunoSEQ multiplex PCR; TCRdb's copy keeps in-frame clones and lacks some. Of about 130,000 clones in the sample, around 87% were seen once. This material consisted of peripheral blood, taken on day 0 of AZD1222 vaccination. The receptor set was obtained from an adult in good health.

The CDR3 DNA follows: TGTGCCATCAGGGAATGGGGGGACACTGAAGCTTTCTTT. It codes for CAIREWGDTEAFF. The rearrangement joins TRBV10-3 to TRBJ1-1, with D maybe TRBD1 (5 bases). Germline V CDR1 and CDR2: ENHRY, SYGVKD. The CDR3 runs to 13 residues. Trimming removed 6 bases from V and 3 bases from J, with 11 bases in between.

This clone was counted only a few times. This chain uses TRBV5-1 with TRBJ2-1, with TRBD2 identical over 8 bases. Unmatched junction bases numbered 7, after V lost 4 bases and J lost 7 bases. This CDR3 contains 14 residues. From germline, CDR1 is SGHRS and CDR2 YFSETQ. Written as DNA, the CDR3 is TGCGCCAGCAGCGGGCGGGAGGACGGTAATGAGCAGTTCTTC. This sequence encodes CASSGREDGNEQFF. The variable domain in full, with the rest retrieved from reference TRBV5-1 and TRBJ2-1, is KAGVTQTPRYLIKTRGQQVTLSCSPISGHRSVSWYQQTPGQGLQFLFEYFSETQRNKGNFPGRFSGRQFSNSRSEMNVSTLELGDSALYLCASSGREDGNEQFFGPGTRLTVL.

The chain has TRBV5-1 and TRBJ1-3; D is undetermined. The germline V gene encodes CDR1 SGHRS and CDR2 YFSETQ. The CDR3 consists of 15 residues. Trimming left V 4 bases short and J 1 base short, with 12 bases between. The CDR3 DNA reads as TGCGCCAGCAGCCCCTGGGATGCATCTGGAAACACCATATATTTT. It is translated as CASSPWDASGNTIYF.

The chain couples TRBV28 to TRBJ1-1, with TRBD1 as a possible D gene (6 bases). The CDR3 contains 14 residues. Germline lookup yields CDR1 MDHEN and CDR2 SYDVKM. V was pared by 5 bases and J by 7 bases, with 17 bases between. The DNA of the CDR3 is TGTGCCAGCAGTCCTAGGGGCGGACAGATTGAAGCTTTCTTT. As protein: CASSPRGGQIEAFF.

V is TRBV6-5 and J is TRBJ2-7; D unresolved. V shed 5 bases and J shed 1 base, with 3 bases lying between them. CDR1 MNHEY and CDR2 SVGAGI come from the germline V gene. The CDR3 loop spans 11 amino acids. Written as DNA, the CDR3 is TGTGCCAGCAGTCCATCCTACGAGCAGTACTTC. Translating gives CASSPSYEQYF.

The rearrangement joins TRBV28 to TRBJ1-5, with a possible D match to TRBD1 (5 bases). The CDR3 runs to 14 residues. CDR1 is MDHEN and CDR2 is SYDVKM in the germline V gene. The germline V and J ends were trimmed by 3 bases and 7 bases, with 13 bases remaining between them. In DNA form, the CDR3 reads TGTGCCAGCAGTTTGGGAGGGGCCGGGCAGCCCCAGCATTTT. Translated: CASSLGGAGQPQHF.

V is TRBV5-1 and J is TRBJ1-3; D is undetermined. CDR1 and CDR2 from the germline V gene are SGHRS and YFSETQ. The CDR3 is 14 amino acids. The V and J ends lost 3 bases and 0 bases respectively, with 7 bases between them. The CDR3 coding sequence is TGCGCCAGCAGCTCAACGGACTCTGGAAACACCATATATTTT. Translated, it gives CASSSTDSGNTIYF.

The chain joins TRBV5-5 to TRBJ2-7; D not resolved. Trimming pared 3 bases from V and 5 bases from J, leaving 9 bases between. The CDR3 spans 12 residues. Germline loops: CDR1 SGHKS, CDR2 YYEKEE (reference sequence). The CDR3 coding sequence is TGTGCCAGCAGCTCCAGGAACCACGAGCAGTACTTC. Translated: CASSSRNHEQYF.

The chain couples TRBV2 to TRBJ2-3, with 8 bases identical to TRBD1. Trimming removed 9 bases from V and 1 base from J; junction bases left unmatched: 6. From germline, CDR1 is SNHLY and CDR2 FYNNEI. This CDR3 region has 14 residues. The CDR3 loop is CARSTGARTDTQYF. The CDR3, as DNA: TGTGCCAGGTCGACAGGGGCCCGCACAGATACGCAGTATTTT. Variable domain in full (rest from reference TRBV2 and TRBJ2-3): EPEVTQTPSHQVTQMGQEVILRCVPISNHLYFYWYRQILGQKVEFLVSFYNNEISEKSEIFDDQFSVERPDGSNFTLKIRSTKLEDSAMYFCARSTGARTDTQYFGPGTRLTVL.

The chain joins TRBV5-6 to TRBJ2-7; D remains unclear. Germline V gene data show CDR1 as SGHDT and CDR2 as YYEEEE. V lost 6 bases to trimming and J lost 0 bases, with 10 bases between them. CDR3 length: 13 amino acids. The CDR3 DNA sequence: TGTGCCAGCACCCTCAGAAGCTCCTACGAGCAGTACTTC. Translating gives CASTLRSSYEQYF.

This clone was seen a handful of times. This chain uses TRBV4-2 with TRBJ1-5; D gene ambiguous. The CDR3 contains 15 residues. Germline CDR1 LGHNA, CDR2 YNFKEQ. The germline V and J ends were trimmed by 0 bases and 2 bases, with 8 bases remaining between them. CDR3 sequence reads: CASSQDLGGNQPQHF. CDR3 in DNA: TGTGCCAGCAGCCAAGATCTTGGAGGCAATCAGCCCCAGCATTTT.

This clone has a handful of counts. CDR3 loop: CASSTSGEPGYGYTF. The CDR3, as DNA: TGTGCCAGTAGTACCTCAGGGGAGCCGGGCTATGGCTACACCTTC. The gene calls are TRBV19 and TRBJ1-2; D is perhaps TRBD1 (6 bases). CDR1 LNHDA and CDR2 SQIVND come from the germline V gene (reference sequence). The V gene lost 4 bases and the J gene lost 4 bases, with 16 bases spanning the gap. The CDR3 sequence is 15 residues long.

The CDR3 DNA is TGTGCCAGCAGTTCCCTCGGGGGGCCGGATGGCTACACCTTC. Translation: CASSSLGGPDGYTF. The gene calls are TRBV28 and TRBJ1-2, with D maybe TRBD1 (6 bases). Germline assignment: CDR1 MDHEN and CDR2 SYDVKM. The CDR3 length is 14 residues. V lost 4 bases and J 6 bases, leaving 15 bases between the germline ends.

The chain employs TRBV18 and TRBJ1-1; the D is unclear. Per the germline V gene, CDR1 is KGHSH and CDR2 is LQKENI. This CDR3 is 12 amino acids long. Trimming cost V 1 base and J 1 base, with 1 base left between them. The CDR3 region has the DNA TGTGCCAGCTCACCACAGAACACTGAAGCTTTCTTT. Encoded protein: CASSPQNTEAFF.

This sequence joins TRBV4-2 and TRBJ1-2; the D gene is possibly TRBD1 (5 bases). The CDR3 runs 18 residues. The germline gives CDR1 LGHNA, CDR2 YNFKEQ. Trimming took off 4 bases at V and 4 bases at J, with 25 bases between the two ends. CDR3 nucleotide sequence: TGTGCCAGCAGCCCCGGGGGTCGGCAGGCTCCCTCCCTCTATGGCTACACCTTC. Translation: CASSPGGRQAPSLYGYTF.